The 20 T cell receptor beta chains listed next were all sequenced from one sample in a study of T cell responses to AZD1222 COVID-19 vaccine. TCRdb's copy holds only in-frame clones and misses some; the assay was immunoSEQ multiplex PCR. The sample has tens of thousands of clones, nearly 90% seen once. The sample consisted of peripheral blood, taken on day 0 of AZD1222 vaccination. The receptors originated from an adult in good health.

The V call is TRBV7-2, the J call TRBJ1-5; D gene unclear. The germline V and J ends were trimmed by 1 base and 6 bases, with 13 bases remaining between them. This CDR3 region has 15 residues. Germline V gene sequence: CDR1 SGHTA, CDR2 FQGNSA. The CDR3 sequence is CASSLVSKLGQPQHF. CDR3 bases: TGTGCCAGCAGCTTAGTGTCCAAGCTGGGTCAGCCCCAGCATTTT. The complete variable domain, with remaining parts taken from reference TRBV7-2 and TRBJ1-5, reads GAGVSQSPSNKVTEKGKDVELRCDPISGHTALYWYRQSLGQGLEFLIYFQGNSAPDKSGLPSDRFSAERTGGSVSTLTIQRTQQEDSAVYLCASSLVSKLGQPQHFGDGTRLSIL.

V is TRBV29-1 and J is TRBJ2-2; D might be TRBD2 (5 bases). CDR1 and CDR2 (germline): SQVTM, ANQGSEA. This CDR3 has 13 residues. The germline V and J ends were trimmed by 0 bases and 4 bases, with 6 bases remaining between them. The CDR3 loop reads CSVEDGVTGELFF. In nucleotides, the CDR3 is TGCAGCGTTGAAGACGGGGTCACCGGGGAGCTGTTTTTT.

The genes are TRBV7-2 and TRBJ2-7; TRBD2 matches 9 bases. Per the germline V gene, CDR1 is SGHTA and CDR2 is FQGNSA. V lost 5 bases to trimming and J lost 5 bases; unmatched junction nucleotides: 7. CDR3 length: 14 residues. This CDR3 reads CASSAVAGGDEQYF. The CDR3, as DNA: TGTGCCAGCAGCGCGGTGGCGGGAGGGGACGAGCAGTACTTC.

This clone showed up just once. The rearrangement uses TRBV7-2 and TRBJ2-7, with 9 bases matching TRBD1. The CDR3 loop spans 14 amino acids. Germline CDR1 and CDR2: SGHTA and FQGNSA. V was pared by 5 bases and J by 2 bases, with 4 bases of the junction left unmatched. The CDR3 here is CASSEYRGPYEQYF. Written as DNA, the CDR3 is TGTGCCAGCAGCGAATACAGGGGGCCCTACGAGCAGTACTTC.

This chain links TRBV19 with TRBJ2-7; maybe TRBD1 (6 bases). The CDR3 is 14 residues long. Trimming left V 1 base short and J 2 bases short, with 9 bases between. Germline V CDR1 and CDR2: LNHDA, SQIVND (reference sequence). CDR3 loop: CASSIGGPTYEQYF. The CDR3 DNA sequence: TGTGCCAGTAGTATAGGGGGGCCAACCTACGAGCAGTACTTC.

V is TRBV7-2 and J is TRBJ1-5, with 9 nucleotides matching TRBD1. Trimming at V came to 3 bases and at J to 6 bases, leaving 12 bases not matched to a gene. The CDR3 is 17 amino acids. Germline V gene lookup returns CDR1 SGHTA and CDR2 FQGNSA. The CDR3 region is CASSLGPGQGVGQPQHF. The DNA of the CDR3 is TGTGCCAGCAGCTTGGGACCGGGACAGGGAGTTGGTCAGCCCCAGCATTTT.

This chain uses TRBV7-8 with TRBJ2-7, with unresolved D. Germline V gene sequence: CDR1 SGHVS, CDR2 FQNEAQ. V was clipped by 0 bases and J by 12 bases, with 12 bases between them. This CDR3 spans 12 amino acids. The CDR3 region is CASSLAAIRRYF. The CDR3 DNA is TGTGCCAGCAGCTTAGCGGCCATCAGGAGGTACTTC.

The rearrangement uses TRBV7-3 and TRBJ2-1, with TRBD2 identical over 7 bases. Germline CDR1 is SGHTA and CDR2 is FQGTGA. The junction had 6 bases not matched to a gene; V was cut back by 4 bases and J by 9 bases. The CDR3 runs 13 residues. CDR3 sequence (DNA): TGTGCCAGCAGCTCCCCGGGAGGCGGTGAGCAGTTCTTC. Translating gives CASSSPGGGEQFF.

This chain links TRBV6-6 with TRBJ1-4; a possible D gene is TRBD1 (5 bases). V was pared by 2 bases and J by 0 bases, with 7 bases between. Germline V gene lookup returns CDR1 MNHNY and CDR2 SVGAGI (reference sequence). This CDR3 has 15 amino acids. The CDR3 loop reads CASSYTGPTNEKLFF. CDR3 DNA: TGTGCCAGCAGTTACACGGGACCAACTAATGAAAAACTGTTTTTT.

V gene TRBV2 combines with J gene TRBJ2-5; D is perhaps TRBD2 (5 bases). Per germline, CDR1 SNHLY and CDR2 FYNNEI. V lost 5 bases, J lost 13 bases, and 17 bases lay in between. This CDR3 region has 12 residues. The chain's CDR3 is CASSRAEDSSYF. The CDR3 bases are TGTGCCAGCAGTCGTGCGGAGGACTCTTCGTACTTC.

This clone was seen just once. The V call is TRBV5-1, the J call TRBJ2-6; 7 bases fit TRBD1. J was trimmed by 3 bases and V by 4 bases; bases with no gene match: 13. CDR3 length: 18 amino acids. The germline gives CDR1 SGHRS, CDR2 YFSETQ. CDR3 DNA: TGCGCCAGCAGCCCACAGGGGCGGTTGGTTAGTGGGGCCAACGTCCTGACTTTC. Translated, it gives CASSPQGRLVSGANVLTF.

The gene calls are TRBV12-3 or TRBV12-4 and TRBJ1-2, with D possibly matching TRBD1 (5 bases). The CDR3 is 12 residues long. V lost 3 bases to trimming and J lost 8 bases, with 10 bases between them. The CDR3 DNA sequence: TGTGCCAGCAGTTTCGGGGGAAGCGGCTACACCTTC. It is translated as CASSFGGSGYTF.

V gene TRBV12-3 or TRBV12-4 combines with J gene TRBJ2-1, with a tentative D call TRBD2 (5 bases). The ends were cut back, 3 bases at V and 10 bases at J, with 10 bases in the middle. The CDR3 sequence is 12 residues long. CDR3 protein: CASSFGRGEQFF. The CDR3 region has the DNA TGTGCCAGCAGTTTTGGTCGCGGGGAGCAGTTCTTC.

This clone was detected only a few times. The CDR3 sequence is CASSSTDNSNYGYTF. The CDR3 DNA is TGTGCCAGCAGCTCTACGGACAATTCTAACTATGGCTACACCTTC. The rearrangement uses TRBV21-1 and TRBJ1-2; the table's TRBD1 call for D was not verified on the DNA. TRBV21-1 is a listed pseudogene. The CDR3 totals 15 residues.

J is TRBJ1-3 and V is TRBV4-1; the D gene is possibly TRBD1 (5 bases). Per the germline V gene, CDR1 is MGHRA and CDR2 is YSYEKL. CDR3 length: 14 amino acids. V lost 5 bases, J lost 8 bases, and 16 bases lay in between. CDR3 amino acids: CASSYQVRADTIYF. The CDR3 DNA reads TGCGCCAGCAGCTATCAAGTCAGGGCGGACACCATATATTTT.

CDR3 sequence reads: CSGWTNYGYTF. The CDR3 nucleotides are TGCAGCGGCTGGACTAACTATGGCTACACCTTC. The genes are TRBV29-1 and TRBJ1-2; D uncertain. CDR3 length equals 11 residues. V was cut by 7 bases and J by 0 bases, with 6 bases left in between. Germline CDR1 is SQVTM and CDR2 is ANQGSEA.

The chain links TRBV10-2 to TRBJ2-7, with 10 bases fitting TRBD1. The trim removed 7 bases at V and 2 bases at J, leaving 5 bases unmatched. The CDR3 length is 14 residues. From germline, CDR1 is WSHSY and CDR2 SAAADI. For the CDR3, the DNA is TGCGCCAGCAAAACCGGGACAGGGGCCTACGAGCAGTACTTC. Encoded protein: CASKTGTGAYEQYF.

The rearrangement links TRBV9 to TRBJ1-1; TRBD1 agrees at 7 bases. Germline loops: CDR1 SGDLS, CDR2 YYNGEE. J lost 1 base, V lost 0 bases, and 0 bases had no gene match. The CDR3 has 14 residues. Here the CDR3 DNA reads TGTGCCAGCAGCGTAGGACAGGGGAACACTGAAGCTTTCTTT. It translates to CASSVGQGNTEAFF.

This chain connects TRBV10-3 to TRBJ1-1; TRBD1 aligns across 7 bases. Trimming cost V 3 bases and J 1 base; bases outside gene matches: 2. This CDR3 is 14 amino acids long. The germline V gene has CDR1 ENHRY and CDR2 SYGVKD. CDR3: CAISETGANTEAFF. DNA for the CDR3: TGTGCCATCAGTGAAACAGGGGCGAACACTGAAGCTTTCTTT.

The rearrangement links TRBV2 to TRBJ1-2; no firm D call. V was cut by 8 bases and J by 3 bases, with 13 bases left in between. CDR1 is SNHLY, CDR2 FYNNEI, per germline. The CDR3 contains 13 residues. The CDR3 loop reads CASGRGFYYGYTF. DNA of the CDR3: TGTGCCAGCGGCCGCGGGTTCTACTATGGCTACACCTTC.